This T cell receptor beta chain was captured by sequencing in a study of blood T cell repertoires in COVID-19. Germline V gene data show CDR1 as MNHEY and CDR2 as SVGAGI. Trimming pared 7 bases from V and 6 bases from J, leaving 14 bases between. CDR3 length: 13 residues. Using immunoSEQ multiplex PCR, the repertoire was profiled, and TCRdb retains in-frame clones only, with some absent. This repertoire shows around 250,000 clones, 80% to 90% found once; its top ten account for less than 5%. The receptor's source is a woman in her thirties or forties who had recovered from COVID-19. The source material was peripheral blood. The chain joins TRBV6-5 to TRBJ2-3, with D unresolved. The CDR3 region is CASMLLDPDTQYF. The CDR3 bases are TGTGCCAGCATGCTCCTAGATCCGGATACGCAGTATTTT.